A selection of T cell receptor beta chains follows, all from one sample in a study of neoadjuvant anti-PD-1 for oral cavity cancer. Sequenced by immunoSEQ multiplex PCR; TCRdb stores in-frame clones only, minus some. The table shows under 25,000 clones, with 27% occurring only once. Sequencing used tumor tissue, obtained after nivolumab (anti-PD-1) treatment. These receptors all stem from a person between 40 and 79 years old with oral cavity squamous cell carcinoma. Both conserved end residues are part of each CDR3. The D gene is left open where the match is weak. Size values are once, few and many counts, or a class for expanded clones, and some rows have none.

clone size | J gene | D gene | V gene | CDR3 DNA | CDR3 protein
- | TRBJ2-7 | - | TRBV28 | TGTGCCAGCACGCTGGCCGGCTACGAGCAGTACTTC | CASTLAGYEQYF
once | TRBJ1-1 | - | TRBV6-5 | TGTGCCACCTTACCTCGGTGGAACACTGAAGCTTTCTTT | CATLPRWNTEAFF
many | TRBJ1-5 | - | TRBV19 | TGTGCCAGTAGTATCGAGGGGAATGTTAATCAGCCCCAGCATTTT | CASSIEGNVNQPQHF
- | TRBJ2-7 | - | TRBV7-8 | TGTGCCAGCAGCCGGCGGAGCAGAGCCTACGAGCAGTACTTC | CASSRRSRAYEQYF
- | TRBJ2-7 | TRBD2 | TRBV6-6 | TGTGCCAGCAGTTACACCGGACTAGCGGGAGACGAGCAGTACTTC | CASSYTGLAGDEQYF
- | TRBJ2-5 | - | TRBV5-1 | TGCGCCAGCAGCCCCTATAACCAAGAGACCCAGTACTTC | CASSPYNQETQYF
few | TRBJ1-1 | TRBD1 | TRBV20-1 | TGCAGTGCGGACAGGGCGTTTGTCGCTTTCTTT | CSADRAFVAFF
- | TRBJ2-2 | TRBD2 | TRBV10-2 | TGCGCCAGCAGTACTAGCGGGAGGAACACCGGGGAGCTGTTTTTT | CASSTSGRNTGELFF
few | TRBJ2-7 | TRBD1 | TRBV4-2 | TGTGCCAGCAGCCAAGGGGGACAGAGCTACGAGCAGTACTTC | CASSQGGQSYEQYF
- | TRBJ1-6 | TRBD1 | TRBV15 | TGTGCCACCAGCGGCCGGGACAGGATAAATTCACCCCTCCACTTT | CATSGRDRINSPLHF
- | TRBJ1-2 | TRBD1 | TRBV19 | TGTGCCAGTAGGGCACAGGGGTTCGATGGCTACACCTTC | CASRAQGFDGYTF
- | TRBJ2-5 | TRBD2 | TRBV5-4 | TGTGCCACCAAGGGAGCGGGGGAGACCCAGTACTTC | CATKGAGETQYF
- | TRBJ2-7 | - | TRBV28 | - | CASSLFLFYEQYF
- | TRBJ1-5 | - | TRBV4-1 | TGCGCCAGCAGCCCATCGGGGTCGGTTAGCAATCAGCCCCAGCATTTT | CASSPSGSVSNQPQHF
few | TRBJ1-6 | - | TRBV2 | TGTGCCAGCGGGGCGGATCATAATTCACCCCTCCACTTT | CASGADHNSPLHF
many | TRBJ2-7 | TRBD1 | TRBV6-1 | TGTGCCAGCAGTCGGACCACAGGGGCCTACGAGCAGTACTTC | CASSRTTGAYEQYF